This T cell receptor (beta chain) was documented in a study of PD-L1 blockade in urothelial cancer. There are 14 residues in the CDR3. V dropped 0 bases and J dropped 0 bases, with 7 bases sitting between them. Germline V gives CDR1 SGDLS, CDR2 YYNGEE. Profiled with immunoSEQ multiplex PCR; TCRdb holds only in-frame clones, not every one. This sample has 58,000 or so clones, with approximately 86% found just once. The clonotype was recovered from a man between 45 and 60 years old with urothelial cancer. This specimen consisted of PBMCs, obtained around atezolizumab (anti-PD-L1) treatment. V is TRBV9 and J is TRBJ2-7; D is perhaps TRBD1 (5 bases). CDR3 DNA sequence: TGTGCCAGCAGCGTAGGACAGAGCTCCTACGAGCAGTACTTC. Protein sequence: CASSVGQSSYEQYF. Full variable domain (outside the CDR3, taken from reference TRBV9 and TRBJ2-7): DSGVTQTPKHLITATGQRVTLRCSPRSGDLSVYWYQQSLDQGLQFLIQYYNGEERAKGNILERFSAQQFPDLHSELNLSSLELGDSALYFCASSVGQSSYEQYFGPGTRLTVT.